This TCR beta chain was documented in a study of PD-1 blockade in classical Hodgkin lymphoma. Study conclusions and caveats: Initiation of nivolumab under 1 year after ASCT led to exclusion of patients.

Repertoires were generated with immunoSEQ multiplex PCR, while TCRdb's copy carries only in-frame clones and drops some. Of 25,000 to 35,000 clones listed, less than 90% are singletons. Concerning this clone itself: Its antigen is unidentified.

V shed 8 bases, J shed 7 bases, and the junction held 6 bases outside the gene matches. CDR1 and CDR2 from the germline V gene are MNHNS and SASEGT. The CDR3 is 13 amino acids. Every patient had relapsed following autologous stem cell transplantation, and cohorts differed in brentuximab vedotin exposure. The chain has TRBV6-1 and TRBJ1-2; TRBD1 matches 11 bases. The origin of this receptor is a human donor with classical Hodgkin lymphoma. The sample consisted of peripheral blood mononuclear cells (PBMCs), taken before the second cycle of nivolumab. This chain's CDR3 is CASRLDRGPGYTF. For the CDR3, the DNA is TGTGCCAGCCGCTTGGACAGGGGGCCTGGCTACACCTTC.